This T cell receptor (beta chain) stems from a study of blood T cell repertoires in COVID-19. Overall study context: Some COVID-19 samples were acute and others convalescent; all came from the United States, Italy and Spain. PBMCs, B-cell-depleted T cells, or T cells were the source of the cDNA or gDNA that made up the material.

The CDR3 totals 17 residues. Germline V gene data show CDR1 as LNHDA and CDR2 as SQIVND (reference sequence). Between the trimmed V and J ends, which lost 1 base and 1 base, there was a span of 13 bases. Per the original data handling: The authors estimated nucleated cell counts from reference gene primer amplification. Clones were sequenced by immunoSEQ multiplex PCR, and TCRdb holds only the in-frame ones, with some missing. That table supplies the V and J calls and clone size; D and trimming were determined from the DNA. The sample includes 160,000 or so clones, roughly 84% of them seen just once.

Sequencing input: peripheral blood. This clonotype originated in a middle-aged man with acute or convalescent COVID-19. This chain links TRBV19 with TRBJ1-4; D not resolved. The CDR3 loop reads CASSIGQAYGTNEKLFF. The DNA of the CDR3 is TGTGCCAGTAGTATAGGTCAGGCCTATGGAACTAATGAAAAACTGTTTTTT.